These 8 T cell receptor beta chains came from one sample sequenced in a study of blood T cell repertoires in COVID-19 (dated by TCRdb to about 2020). Library creation used the immunoSEQ multiplex PCR assay. As stored in TCRdb, this immuneACCESS dataset retains in-frame rearrangements with V and J assigned. A fraction of the clones does not appear; measured against another copy, unresolved V genes explain less than half of the discrepancy, and the remainder lacks a known reason. In this sample the table shows 110,000 to 150,000 clones, 80% of which occur a single time. Together, the top ten hold approximately 5% of the sample. The specimen sequenced was peripheral blood. The receptors stem from a woman aged 45-65 years with acute or convalescent COVID-19.

This sequence joins TRBV6-2 or TRBV6-3 and TRBJ1-2, with D possibly matching TRBD1 (5 bases). The V and J ends lost 2 bases and 3 bases respectively, with 10 bases between them. The CDR3 consists of 14 residues. Germline CDR1 MNHEY, CDR2 SVGEGT. CDR3 in amino acids: CASSYVGGDYGYTF. The CDR3 nucleotides read TGTGCCAGCAGTTACGTCGGAGGGGACTATGGCTACACCTTC.

The J gene is TRBJ2-3, the V gene TRBV9; 10 bases agree with TRBD1. Germline V gene lookup returns CDR1 SGDLS and CDR2 YYNGEE. J lost 4 bases, V lost 2 bases, and 25 bases had no gene match. The CDR3 consists of 22 residues. The CDR3 sequence: CASSVRDRGFPRSLNRPDTQYF. In DNA form, the CDR3 reads TGTGCCAGCAGCGTTCGGGACAGGGGATTCCCCCGCTCCCTCAACCGCCCAGATACGCAGTATTTT.

The chain joins TRBV7-2 to TRBJ1-2; 8 bases align to TRBD1. The ends lost 5 bases at V and 3 bases at J; junction bases unmatched: 11. The CDR3 covers 16 residues. Germline lookup yields CDR1 SGHTA and CDR2 FQGNSA. CDR3 region: CASSPGYQGQDYGYTF. CDR3 coding DNA: TGTGCCAGCAGCCCGGGGTACCAGGGACAGGACTATGGCTACACCTTC. Supplemented by reference TRBV7-2 and TRBJ1-2, the full variable domain reads GAGVSQSPSNKVTEKGKDVELRCDPISGHTALYWYRQSLGQGLEFLIYFQGNSAPDKSGLPSDRFSAERTGGSVSTLTIQRTQQEDSAVYLCASSPGYQGQDYGYTFGSGTRLTVV.

The chain links TRBV5-4 to TRBJ2-1, with 8 nucleotides matching TRBD2. The CDR3 consists of 16 residues. CDR1 and CDR2 (germline): SGHNT, YYREEE (reference sequence). Trimming took 2 bases from V and 2 from J; bases not matched to a gene: 6. The CDR3 bases are TGTGCCAGCAGCTTTTCGGGGGGGAGTACCTACAATGAGCAGTTCTTC. This translates into CASSFSGGSTYNEQFF.

The chain links TRBV3-1 (or the pseudogene TRBV3-2) to TRBJ1-1, with TRBD1 as a possible D gene (5 bases). Trimming removed 6 bases from V and 4 bases from J, with 12 bases in between. The CDR3 has 13 residues. CDR1 and CDR2 from the germline V gene are LGHDT and YNNKEL (reference sequence). The chain's CDR3 is CASRFDSTTEAFF. DNA for the CDR3: TGTGCCAGCAGGTTCGACAGTACCACTGAAGCTTTCTTT.

This chain connects TRBV2 to TRBJ2-3, with 9 bases fitting TRBD2. The CDR3 totals 17 residues. Germline CDR1 and CDR2: SNHLY and FYNNEI. V shed 5 bases, J shed 2 bases, and the junction held 11 bases outside the gene matches. In DNA, the CDR3 is TGTGCCAGCAGTCAACTACCAGCGGGGGGTGCCACAGATACGCAGTATTTT. Translating it yields CASSQLPAGGATDTQYF.

The chain uses TRBV28 and TRBJ2-3, with D tentatively TRBD1 (6 bases). The CDR3 spans 17 residues. V was trimmed by 8 bases and J by 0 bases, leaving 21 bases between them. Per the germline V gene, CDR1 is MDHEN and CDR2 is SYDVKM. CDR3 protein: CASAVGYRVRSTDTQYF. The CDR3 DNA follows: TGTGCCAGCGCAGTGGGGTACAGGGTCCGGAGCACAGATACGCAGTATTTT.

Only one count was recorded for this clone. The chain recombines TRBV7-3 with TRBJ2-5, with 8 nucleotides matching TRBD1. Trimming removed 0 bases from V and 3 bases from J; junction bases left unmatched: 3. Per germline, CDR1 SGHTA and CDR2 FQGTGA. The CDR3 consists of 15 residues. CDR3 in DNA: TGTGCCAGCAGCTTAACGTCGACAGGGGAAGAGACCCAGTACTTC. The encoded protein is CASSLTSTGEETQYF.